This T cell receptor (beta chain) originates from a study of naive and memory T cell subsets. TCR cDNA received a 3' ligated oligonucleotide that carried a UMI. Whole-blood samples were more than 2 ml of peripheral blood from healthy adult volunteers. Input was about 1 to 1000 ng of DNase-treated total RNA without cell sorting. Amplification of ligated cDNA took four PCR rounds with SP2 and nested alpha and beta constant primers. Reverse transcription of blood and skin TCR RNA was primed at alpha and beta constant regions. Each CDR3 protein is one row after TCRdb ran MiXCR on the 5' RACE reads. The data show 50,000 to 60,000 distinct CDR3 sequences, around 8% seen once. Germline assignment: CDR1 MNHEY and CDR2 SVGEGT. There are 16 residues in the CDR3. The J segment lost 1 base and the V segment lost 0 bases, leaving 0 bases of the junction unmatched. This clonotype appeared a few times. Its cognate antigen is unknown.

Study conclusions and caveats: TCR transcript changes with activation or differentiation may affect this RNA method.

The sequence derives from a female donor in good health. This chain links TRBV6-2 or TRBV6-3 with TRBJ2-3; 11 bases are a match to TRBD2. The CDR3 coding sequence is TGTGCCAGCAGTTACTCGGGACTAGCGGGCACAGATACGCAGTATTTT. As protein: CASSYSGLAGTDTQYF.